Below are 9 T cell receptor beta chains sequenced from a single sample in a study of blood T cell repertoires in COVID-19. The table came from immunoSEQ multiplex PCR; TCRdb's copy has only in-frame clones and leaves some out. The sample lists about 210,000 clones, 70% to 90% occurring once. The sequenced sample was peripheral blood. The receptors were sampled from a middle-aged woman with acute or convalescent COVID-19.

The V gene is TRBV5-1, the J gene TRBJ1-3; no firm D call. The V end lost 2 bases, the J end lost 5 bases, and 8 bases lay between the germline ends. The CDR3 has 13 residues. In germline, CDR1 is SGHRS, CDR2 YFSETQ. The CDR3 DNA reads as TGCGCCAGCAGCTTCGGGGAAAGAAACACCATATATTTT. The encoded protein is CASSFGERNTIYF.

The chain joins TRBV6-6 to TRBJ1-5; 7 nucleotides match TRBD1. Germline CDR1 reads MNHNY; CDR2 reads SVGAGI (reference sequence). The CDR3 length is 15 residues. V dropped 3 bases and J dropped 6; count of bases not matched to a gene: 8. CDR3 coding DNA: TGTGCCAGCAGTTATTTAAGGGGGCCCGGTCAGCCCCAGCATTTT. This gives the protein CASSYLRGPGQPQHF.

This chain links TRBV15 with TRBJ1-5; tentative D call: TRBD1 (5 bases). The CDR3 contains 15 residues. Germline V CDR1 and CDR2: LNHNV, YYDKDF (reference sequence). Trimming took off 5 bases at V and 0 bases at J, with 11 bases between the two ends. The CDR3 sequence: CATSQGLYSNQPQHF. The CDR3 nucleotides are TGTGCCACCAGCCAGGGCCTATATAGCAATCAGCCCCAGCATTTT.

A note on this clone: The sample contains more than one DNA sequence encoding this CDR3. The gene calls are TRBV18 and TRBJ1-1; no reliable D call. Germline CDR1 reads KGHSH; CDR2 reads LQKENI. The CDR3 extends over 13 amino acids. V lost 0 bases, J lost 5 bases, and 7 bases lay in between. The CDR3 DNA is TGTGCCAGCTCACCACCTGGGAGGACTGAAGCTTTCTTT. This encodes CASSPPGRTEAFF.

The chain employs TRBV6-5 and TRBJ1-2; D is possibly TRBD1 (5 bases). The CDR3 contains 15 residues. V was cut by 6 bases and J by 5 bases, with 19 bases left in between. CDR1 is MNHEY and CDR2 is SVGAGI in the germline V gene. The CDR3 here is CASSRIPPGEYGYTF. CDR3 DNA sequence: TGTGCCAGCAGCCGAATCCCCCCGGGGGAGTATGGCTACACCTTC.

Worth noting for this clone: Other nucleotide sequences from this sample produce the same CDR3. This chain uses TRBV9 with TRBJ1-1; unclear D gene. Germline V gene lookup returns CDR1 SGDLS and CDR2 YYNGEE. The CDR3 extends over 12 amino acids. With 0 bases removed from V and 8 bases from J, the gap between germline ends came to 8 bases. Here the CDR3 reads CASSVDGLEAFF. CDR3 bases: TGTGCCAGCAGCGTAGACGGACTCGAAGCTTTCTTT.

CDR3: CASSELAGNYEQYV. The DNA for the CDR3 is TGTGCCAGCAGTGAATTGGCAGGTAACTACGAGCAGTACGTC. The V call is TRBV6-1, the J call TRBJ2-7; unclear D gene. The V end lost 2 bases, the J end lost 3 bases, and 11 bases lay between the germline ends. The germline V gene has CDR1 MNHNS and CDR2 SASEGT. The CDR3 is made up of 14 amino acids.

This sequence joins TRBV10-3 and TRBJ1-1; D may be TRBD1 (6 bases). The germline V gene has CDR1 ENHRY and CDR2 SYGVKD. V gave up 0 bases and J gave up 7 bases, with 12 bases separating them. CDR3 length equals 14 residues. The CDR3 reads CAISESGGPGEAFF. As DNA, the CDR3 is TGTGCCATCAGTGAGTCGGGGGGGCCGGGTGAAGCTTTCTTT.

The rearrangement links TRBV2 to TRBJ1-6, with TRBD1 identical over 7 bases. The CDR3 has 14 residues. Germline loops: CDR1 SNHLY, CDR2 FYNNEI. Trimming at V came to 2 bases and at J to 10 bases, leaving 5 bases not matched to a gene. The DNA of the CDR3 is TGTGCCAGCAGTGAAAGGGGGCTGGAGTCACCCCTCCACTTT. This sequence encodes CASSERGLESPLHF.